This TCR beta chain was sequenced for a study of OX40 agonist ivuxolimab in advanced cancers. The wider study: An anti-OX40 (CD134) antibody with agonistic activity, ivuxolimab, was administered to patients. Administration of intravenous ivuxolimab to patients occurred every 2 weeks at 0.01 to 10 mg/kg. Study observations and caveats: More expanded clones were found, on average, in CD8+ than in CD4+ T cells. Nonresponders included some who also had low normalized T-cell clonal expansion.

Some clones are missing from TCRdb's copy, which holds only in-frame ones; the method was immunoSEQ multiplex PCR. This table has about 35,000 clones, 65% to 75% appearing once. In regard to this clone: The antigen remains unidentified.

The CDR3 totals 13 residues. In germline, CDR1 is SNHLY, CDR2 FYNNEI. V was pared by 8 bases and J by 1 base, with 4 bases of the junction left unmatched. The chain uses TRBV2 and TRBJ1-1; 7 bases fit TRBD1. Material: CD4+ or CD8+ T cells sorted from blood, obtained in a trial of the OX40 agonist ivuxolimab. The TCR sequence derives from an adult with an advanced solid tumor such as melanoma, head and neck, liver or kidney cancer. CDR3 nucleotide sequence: TGTGCCAGCGGCCGGGACAGGAACACTGAAGCTTTCTTT. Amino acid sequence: CASGRDRNTEAFF.